This entry lists 18 T cell receptor beta chains sequenced from one sample in a study of spatial heterogeneity in lung cancer. TCRdb used MiXCR to reprocess the 5' RACE reads, holding one entry per CDR3 protein. The sample yields fewer than 65,000 distinct CDR3 sequences, approximately 6% seen once. Regarding time point: sample taken at primary tumor resection. This specimen consisted of PBMCs, obtained at surgery. The receptors originated from a female donor with early-stage non-small cell lung cancer.

Ten or more counts support this clonotype. The genes are TRBV12-3 or TRBV12-4 and TRBJ1-2; D call uncertain. Trimming removed 5 bases at V and 4 bases at J, with 11 bases between. The CDR3 sequence is 13 residues long. The CDR3 DNA reads TGTGCCAGCAGTAGTCAGAAATTCTATGGCTACACCTTC. As protein: CASSSQKFYGYTF.

This clonotype was seen ten or more times. This sequence joins TRBV9 and TRBJ2-1; 11 bases match TRBD1. V lost 4 bases to trimming and J lost 1 base; unmatched junction nucleotides: 7. Germline lookup yields CDR1 SGDLS and CDR2 YYNGEE. The CDR3 is 17 residues long. The chain's CDR3 is CASSMGQGEMSYNEQFF. The CDR3 DNA reads TGTGCCAGCAGCATGGGACAGGGGGAAATGTCCTACAATGAGCAGTTCTTC.

This clonotype was seen ten or more times. This rearrangement joins TRBV29-1 to TRBJ2-4; D unresolved. The CDR3 spans 12 residues. Germline CDR1 is SQVTM and CDR2 is ANQGSEA. V shed 6 bases and J shed 0 bases, with 6 bases lying between them. CDR3 bases: TGCAGCGTCCTGATAGCCAAAAACATTCAGTACTTC. It codes for CSVLIAKNIQYF.

At least ten counts were recorded for this clonotype. CDR3 sequence: CASSRLGGVLSNEQFF. The CDR3 coding sequence is TGTGCCAGCAGTCGCCTAGGAGGGGTCCTTTCGAATGAGCAGTTCTTC. The chain links TRBV6-6 to TRBJ2-1; the D gene is possibly TRBD2 (6 bases). Germline V gene data show CDR1 as MNHNY and CDR2 as SVGAGI (reference sequence). V was trimmed by 5 bases and J by 7 bases, leaving 21 bases between them. This CDR3 comprises 16 residues.

This clonotype has just a few counts. Germline is not matched at one junction end, which may reflect a read error. The genes are TRBV28 and TRBJ1-4; D gene uncertain. This CDR3 has 14 amino acids. Germline V gene data show CDR1 as MDHEN and CDR2 as SYDVKM. The CDR3 protein is CAGSDGATNEKLFF. The CDR3 DNA is TGTGCCGGCAGTGACGGAGCAACTAATGAAAAACTGTTTTTT. Supplemented by reference TRBV28 and TRBJ1-4, the full variable domain reads DVKVTQSSRYLVKRTGEKVFLECVQDMDHENMFWYRQDPGLGLRLIYFSYDVKMKEKGDIPEGYSVSREKKERFSLILESASTNQTSMYLCAGSDGATNEKLFFGSGTQLSVL.

This clonotype was counted many times. The genes are TRBV29-1 and TRBJ2-5; tentative D call: TRBD1 (6 bases). The length of the CDR3 is 15 residues. CDR1 SQVTM and CDR2 ANQGSEA come from the germline V gene. V lost 0 bases, J lost 0 bases, and 11 bases lay in between. As DNA, the CDR3 is TGCAGCGTTGAAGATCACGGACAGAACCAAGAGACCCAGTACTTC. Translated, it gives CSVEDHGQNQETQYF.

This clonotype was recorded at least ten times. The V call is TRBV12-3 or TRBV12-4, the J call TRBJ1-5; D possibly corresponds to TRBD1 (5 bases). Between the trimmed V and J ends, which lost 2 bases and 7 bases, there was a span of 6 bases. This CDR3 has 12 residues. The CDR3 DNA reads TGTGCCAGCAGTTTATCAGGGCAGCCCCAGCATTTT. Its translation is CASSLSGQPQHF.

This chain connects TRBV13 to TRBJ2-1; 11 nucleotides line up with TRBD2. CDR1 is PRHDT and CDR2 is FYEKMQ in the germline V gene (reference sequence). J lost 4 bases, V lost 3 bases, and 17 bases had no gene match. CDR3 length equals 20 residues. The CDR3 DNA sequence: TGTGCCAGCAGCTTCCCGGGACAGAGCAAGTTAGCGGGAGGGTACAATGAGCAGTTCTTC. It yields the protein CASSFPGQSKLAGGYNEQFF.

This clonotype has a handful of counts. The chain links TRBV7-9 to TRBJ1-2; 8 positions agree with TRBD1. Germline CDR1 and CDR2: SEHNR and FQNEAQ (reference sequence). This CDR3 region has 15 residues. The V segment lost 5 bases and the J segment 1 base; nucleotides outside the gene matches: 6. CDR3 sequence (DNA): TGTGCCAGCAGCGAGGGACAGGCTCTTAACTATGGCTACACCTTC. Its protein product is CASSEGQALNYGYTF.

This clonotype was detected ten times or more. The chain has TRBV12-3 or TRBV12-4 and TRBJ2-1; TRBD2 matches at 10 bases. CDR3 length: 16 amino acids. The J segment lost 1 base and the V segment lost 6 bases, leaving 6 bases of the junction unmatched. The chain's CDR3 is CASRLSGRPSYNEQFF. For the CDR3, the DNA is TGTGCCAGCAGACTTAGCGGGAGGCCATCCTACAATGAGCAGTTCTTC.

This clonotype occurred many times. The chain carries TRBV18 and TRBJ1-1, with D hard to call. CDR1 is KGHSH and CDR2 is LQKENI in the germline V gene. There are 13 residues in the CDR3. The V end lost 1 base, the J end lost 0 bases, and 3 bases lay between the germline ends. The CDR3 is CASSPQLNTEAFF. The CDR3 DNA is TGTGCCAGCTCACCACAGTTGAACACTGAAGCTTTCTTT. Full variable domain (remainder filled in from reference TRBV18 and TRBJ1-1): NAGVMQNPRHLVRRRGQEARLRCSPMKGHSHVYWYRQLPEEGLKFMVYLQKENIIDESGMPKERFSAEFPKEGPSILRIQQVVRGDSAAYFCASSPQLNTEAFFGQGTRLTVV.

This clonotype was counted at least ten times. This chain's CDR3 is CSVDEQGETQYF. CDR3 DNA sequence: TGCAGCGTTGATGAACAGGGGGAGACCCAGTACTTC. V is TRBV29-1 and J is TRBJ2-5; the match to TRBD1 covers 7 bases. This CDR3 is built from 12 residues. The germline gives CDR1 SQVTM, CDR2 ANQGSEA. Trimming cost V 3 bases and J 5 bases; bases outside gene matches: 3.

This clonotype was seen ten or more times. The chain uses TRBV21-1 and TRBJ1-1; TRBD1 was called by the table and not checked on the DNA. TRBV21-1 is tagged as a pseudogene. The CDR3 loop spans 17 amino acids. CDR3 in amino acids: CASSKEGGARMNTEAFF. CDR3 bases: TGTGCCAGCAGCAAAGAAGGGGGGGCGCGGATGAACACTGAAGCTTTCTTT.

This clonotype was recorded at least ten times. This chain uses TRBV5-5 with TRBJ1-4; 7 nucleotides line up with TRBD1. Per germline, CDR1 SGHKS and CDR2 YYEKEE (reference sequence). The CDR3 is 15 residues long. The V gene end was trimmed by 5 bases and the J gene end by 5 bases; junction bases not matched to a gene: 9. CDR3 nucleotide sequence: TGTGCCAGCAGACCCCTGACAGGGAGGAATGAAAAACTGTTTTTT. It is translated as CASRPLTGRNEKLFF.

This clonotype has just a few counts. This chain connects TRBV9 to TRBJ2-2; 13 nucleotides match TRBD2. V shed 3 bases, J shed 4 bases, and the junction held 0 bases outside the gene matches. CDR1 and CDR2 (germline): SGDLS, YYNGEE. This CDR3 contains 15 residues. The CDR3 loop is CASSGLAGGTGELFF. The CDR3 bases are TGTGCCAGCAGCGGACTAGCGGGGGGCACCGGGGAGCTGTTTTTT.

V and J are TRBV9 and TRBJ2-5; 7 nucleotides line up with TRBD2. This CDR3 has 14 amino acids. Germline V CDR1 and CDR2: SGDLS, YYNGEE. Trimming cost V 2 bases and J 1 base; bases outside gene matches: 2. CDR3: CASSVGTTQETQYF. CDR3 bases: TGTGCCAGCAGCGTGGGGACTACCCAAGAGACCCAGTACTTC.

The rearrangement uses TRBV18 and TRBJ1-2; D might be TRBD1 (6 bases). V gave up 3 bases and J gave up 4 bases, with 12 bases separating them. This CDR3 has 14 residues. The germline CDR1 and CDR2 sequences are KGHSH and LQKENI. The CDR3 coding sequence is TGTGCCAGCTCACCCCCGAGGGGGAGCTATGGCTACACCTTC. Its protein is CASSPPRGSYGYTF.

This clonotype was found many times. This rearrangement joins TRBV28 to TRBJ2-3; D not resolved. CDR1 and CDR2 from the germline V gene are MDHEN and SYDVKM. V lost 6 bases and J lost 5, with 9 bases in between. CDR3 size: 12 residues. In DNA form, the CDR3 reads TGTGCCAGCAGCAGTAGAGGAGATACGCAGTATTTT. This sequence encodes CASSSRGDTQYF.